A selection of T cell receptor beta chains follows, all from one sample in a study of blood T cell repertoires in COVID-19. Generated by immunoSEQ multiplex PCR, the TCRdb table keeps only in-frame clones and is missing some. Of approximately 200,000 clones listed, 75% to 90% are singletons. The specimen sequenced was PBMCs or T cells enriched from blood (not recorded which). These receptors were collected from a man in his thirties or forties who had recovered from COVID-19. The conserved cysteine and the conserved F or W are not part of the CDR3 here.

v_gene	j_gene	CDR3aa
TRBV27	TRBJ2-5	ASSLFAREETQY
TRBV7-2	TRBJ2-5	ASSLAIGQKETQY
TRBV11-3	TRBJ2-1	ASSLVSGGPQF
TRBV11-2	TRBJ2-3	ASSEVRGGRWTDTQY
TRBV7-2	TRBJ2-1	ASSPPGLLSSYNEQF
TRBV5-6	TRBJ2-2	ASSLRRPTEELF
TRBV29-1	TRBJ2-5	SARRDRGEQETQY
TRBV7-2	TRBJ2-7	ASSFGASGTEQY
TRBV6-5	TRBJ2-1	AGGPLAGRDEQF
TRBV4-1	TRBJ1-2	ASSQVGQDGYT
TRBV7-9	TRBJ1-2	ASSFGQGYT
TRBV7-9	TRBJ2-1	ASSLPGQEVKNEQF
TRBV27	TRBJ2-1	ASSLLYLAGEQF
TRBV2	TRBJ2-7	ATSWGPGAYEQY
TRBV4-1	TRBJ1-5	ASSQDIFGQGNQPQH
TRBV9	TRBJ1-1	ASSVEGRGTEAF
TRBV25-1	TRBJ1-2	ASSTTGGAGGYT
TRBV18	TRBJ2-7	ASSPLSGIYEQY
TRBV24-1	TRBJ2-1	ATSDFSAHGYNEQF
TRBV7-8	TRBJ2-2	ASSLDLLAGELF
TRBV30	TRBJ2-2	AWNRAGAGTGELF
TRBV11-2	TRBJ1-2	ASSPPGTGLGYT
TRBV19	TRBJ1-2	ASTPKGQGASNYGYT
TRBV30	TRBJ2-2	AWTGDRDTGELF
TRBV2	TRBJ2-2	ASSGLAGETGELF
TRBV18	TRBJ2-7	ASSPTGTGGYEQY
TRBV19	TRBJ2-7	ASSIGEGVPYEQY
TRBV19	TRBJ2-4	ASSTRLAGPTDAKNIQY
TRBV9	TRBJ2-1	ASSSRTSGGVEQF
TRBV29-1	TRBJ2-4	SVGRADIQY
TRBV7-2	TRBJ2-3	ASSFELAGADTQY
TRBV30	TRBJ2-3	AWSPLDLRGPDTQY
TRBV6-5	TRBJ2-2	ASSPGNTGELF
TRBV12-3/TRBV12-4	TRBJ2-7	ASSRQGYEQY
TRBV9	TRBJ2-2	ASSVVGKGGGELF
TRBV20-1	TRBJ1-2	SASMGQGDYGYT
TRBV7-2	TRBJ1-6	ASSSFGYNSPLH